This T cell receptor (beta chain) derives from a study of human T cells and chemical hapten exposure. Across the study: Each patient's scalp received weekly diphenylcyclopropenone throughout the roughly 23-week study. The patients were mostly female; they had alopecia areata, totalis or universalis. TCR yield per sample varied, mainly due to pooled library volumes.

Points from the study as a whole: Expanded TCRs created a significantly greater count of big CDR3 similarity clusters than controls did.

This clonotype was counted at least ten times. No antigen is known for it. One entry per CDR3 protein, called by TCRdb with MiXCR from the RACE reads. Altogether under 85,000 distinct CDR3 sequences are present, about a tenth being singletons, with the ten largest covering around 7%. Time point meaning: patch test 2, 6 weeks after DPC sensitization. Documented treatment: therapeutic diphenylcyclopropenone sensitization with weekly scalp DPC. The J segment lost 4 bases and the V segment lost 3 bases, leaving 5 bases of the junction unmatched. The CDR3 totals 13 residues. Germline values: CDR1 DFQATT, CDR2 SNEGSKA (reference sequence).

V usage is TRBV20-1 and J usage is TRBJ2-7; 8 bases line up with TRBD2. The receptor's source is a woman in her forties or fifties with alopecia areata. Some clones in this sample may be carry-over from other donors' samples. The sequencing used whole blood, collected in connection with sensitization to the hapten diphenylcyclopropenone (DPC). The CDR3, as DNA: TGCAGTGCTAGCTTAGCGGGGACGTACGAGCAGTACTTC. Amino acids: CSASLAGTYEQYF.